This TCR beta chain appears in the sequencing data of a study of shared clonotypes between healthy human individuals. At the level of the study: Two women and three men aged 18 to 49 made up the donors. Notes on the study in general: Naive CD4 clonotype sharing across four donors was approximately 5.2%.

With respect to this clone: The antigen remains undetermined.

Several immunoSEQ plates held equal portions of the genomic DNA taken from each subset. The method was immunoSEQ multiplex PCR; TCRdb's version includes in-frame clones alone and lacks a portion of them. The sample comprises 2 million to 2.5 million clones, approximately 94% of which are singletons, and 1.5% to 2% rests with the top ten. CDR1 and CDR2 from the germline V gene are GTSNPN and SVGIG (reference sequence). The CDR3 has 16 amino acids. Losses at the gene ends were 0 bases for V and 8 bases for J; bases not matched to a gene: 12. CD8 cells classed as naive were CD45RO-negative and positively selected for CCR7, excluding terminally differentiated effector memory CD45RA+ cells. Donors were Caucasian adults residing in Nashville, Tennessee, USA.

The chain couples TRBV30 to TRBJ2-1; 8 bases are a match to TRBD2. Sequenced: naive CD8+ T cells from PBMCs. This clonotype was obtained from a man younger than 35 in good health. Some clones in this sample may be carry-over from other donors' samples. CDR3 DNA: TGTGCCTGGAGTGTAGGTCTAGCGGGCGGGTTGGATGAGCAGTTCTTC. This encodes CAWSVGLAGGLDEQFF.